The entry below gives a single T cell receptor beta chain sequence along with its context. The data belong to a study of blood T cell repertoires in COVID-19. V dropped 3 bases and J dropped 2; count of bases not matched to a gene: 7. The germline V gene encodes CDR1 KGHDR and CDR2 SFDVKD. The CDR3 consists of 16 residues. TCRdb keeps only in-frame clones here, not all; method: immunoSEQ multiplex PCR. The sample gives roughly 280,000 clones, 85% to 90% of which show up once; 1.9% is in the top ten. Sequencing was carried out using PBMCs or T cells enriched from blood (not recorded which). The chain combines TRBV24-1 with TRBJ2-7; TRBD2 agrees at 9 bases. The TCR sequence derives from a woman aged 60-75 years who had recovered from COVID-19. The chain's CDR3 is CATSDPASGNTYEQYF. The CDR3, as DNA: TGTGCCACCAGTGATCCAGCTAGCGGGAATACCTACGAGCAGTACTTC.